Below, 2 T cell receptor beta chains from the same sample are listed, as sequenced in a study of T-cell reconstitution after alpha-beta-depleted transplantation in children. This sample's TCRbeta library carried unique molecular identifier barcodes. TCRdb re-called the PCR reads with MiXCR, one entry per CDR3 protein. The sample consists of about 980,000 distinct CDR3 sequences, 25% to 30% of them appearing once. The starting material was PBMCs, mostly from graft donor cells, obtained 360 days after TCRalphabeta/CD19-depleted stem cell transplant. Receptors originate from a boy in the first two years of life who had a stem cell transplant for SCID, so the T cells may come from the graft donor.

This clonotype has just a few counts. V is TRBV9 and J is TRBJ2-7; 10 nucleotides line up with TRBD1. J was trimmed by 2 bases and V by 4 bases; bases with no gene match: 6. This CDR3 is built from 15 residues. CDR1 and CDR2 (germline): SGDLS, YYNGEE. The CDR3 sequence: CASSPGTGAPYEQYF. DNA for the CDR3: TGTGCCAGCAGCCCCGGGACAGGGGCCCCCTACGAGCAGTACTTC.

The V and J genes are TRBV2 and TRBJ1-3; no clear D gene. The CDR3 length is 16 residues. V lost 4 bases to trimming and J lost 0 bases, with 13 bases between them. In germline, CDR1 is SNHLY, CDR2 FYNNEI. The DNA of the CDR3 is TGTGCCAGCAGTGTAAGACGGCAGTCCTCTGGAAACACCATATATTTT. The encoded protein is CASSVRRQSSGNTIYF. Complete variable domain (other parts from reference TRBV2 and TRBJ1-3): EPEVTQTPSHQVTQMGQEVILRCVPISNHLYFYWYRQILGQKVEFLVSFYNNEISEKSEIFDDQFSVERPDGSNFTLKIRSTKLEDSAMYFCASSVRRQSSGNTIYFGEGSWLTVV.